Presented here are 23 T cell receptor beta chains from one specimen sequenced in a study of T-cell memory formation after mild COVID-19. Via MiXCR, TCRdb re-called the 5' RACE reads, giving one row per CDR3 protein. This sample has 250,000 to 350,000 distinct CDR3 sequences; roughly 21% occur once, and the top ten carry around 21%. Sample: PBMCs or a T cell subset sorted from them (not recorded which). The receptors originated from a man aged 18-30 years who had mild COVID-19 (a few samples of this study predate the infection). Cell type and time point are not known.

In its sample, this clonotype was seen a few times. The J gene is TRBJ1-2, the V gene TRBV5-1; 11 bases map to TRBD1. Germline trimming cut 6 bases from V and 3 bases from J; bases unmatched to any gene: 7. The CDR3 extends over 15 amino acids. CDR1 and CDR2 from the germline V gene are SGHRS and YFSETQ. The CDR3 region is CASNAGQGAYYGYTF. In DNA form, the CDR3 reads TGCGCCAGCAACGCCGGACAGGGGGCCTACTATGGCTACACCTTC.

CDR3 region: CSAGGDYGYTF. The CDR3 DNA reads as TGCAGTGCGGGAGGGGATTATGGCTACACCTTC. V gene TRBV20-1 combines with J gene TRBJ1-2; weak D call: TRBD1 (5 bases). The CDR3 covers 11 residues. Deletions cut 6 bases from V and 5 bases from J, with 10 bases between. Germline assignment: CDR1 DFQATT and CDR2 SNEGSKA (reference sequence).

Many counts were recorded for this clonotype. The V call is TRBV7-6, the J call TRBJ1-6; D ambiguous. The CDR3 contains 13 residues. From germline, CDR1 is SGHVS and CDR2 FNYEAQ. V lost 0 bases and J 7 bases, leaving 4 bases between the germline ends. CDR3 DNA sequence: TGTGCCAGCAGCTTAGCAGAGAATTCACCCCTCCACTTT. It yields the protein CASSLAENSPLHF.

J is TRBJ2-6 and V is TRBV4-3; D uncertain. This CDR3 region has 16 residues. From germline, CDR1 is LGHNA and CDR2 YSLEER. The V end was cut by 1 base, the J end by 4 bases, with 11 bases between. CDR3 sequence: CASSQAPTGGANVLTF. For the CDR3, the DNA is TGCGCCAGCAGCCAAGCCCCCACGGGCGGGGCCAACGTCCTGACTTTC.

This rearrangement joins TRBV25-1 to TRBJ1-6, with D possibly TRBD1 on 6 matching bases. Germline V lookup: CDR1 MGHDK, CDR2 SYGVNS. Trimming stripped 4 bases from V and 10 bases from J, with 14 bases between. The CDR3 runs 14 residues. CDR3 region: CASSVATGSSPLHF. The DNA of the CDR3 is TGTGCCAGCAGTGTCGCGACAGGCTCCTCACCCCTCCACTTT.

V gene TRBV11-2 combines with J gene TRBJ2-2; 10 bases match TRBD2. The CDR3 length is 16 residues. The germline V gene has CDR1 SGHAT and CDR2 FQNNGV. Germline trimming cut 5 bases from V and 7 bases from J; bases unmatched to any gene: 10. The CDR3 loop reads CASSRSLAGTDGELFF. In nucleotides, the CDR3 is TGTGCCAGCAGCCGGTCACTAGCGGGGACAGACGGGGAGCTGTTTTTT.

The CDR3 reads CATEGGYGYTF. The CDR3, as DNA: TGTGCCACTGAGGGGGGCTATGGCTACACCTTC. V is TRBV6-6 and J is TRBJ1-2; maybe TRBD1 (6 bases). Germline CDR1 is MNHNY and CDR2 is SVGAGI (reference sequence). V lost 10 bases and J 4 bases, leaving 10 bases between the germline ends. The CDR3 is 11 residues long.

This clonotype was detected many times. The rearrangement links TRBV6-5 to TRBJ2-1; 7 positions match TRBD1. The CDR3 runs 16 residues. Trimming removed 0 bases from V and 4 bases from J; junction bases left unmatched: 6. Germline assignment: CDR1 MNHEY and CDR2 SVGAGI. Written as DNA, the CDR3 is TGTGCCAGCAGTTACTCGAGTTCAGGGGGTTACAATGAGCAGTTCTTC. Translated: CASSYSSSGGYNEQFF.

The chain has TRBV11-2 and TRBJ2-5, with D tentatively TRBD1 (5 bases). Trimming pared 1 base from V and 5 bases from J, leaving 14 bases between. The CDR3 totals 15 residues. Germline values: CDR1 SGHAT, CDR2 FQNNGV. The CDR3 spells CASSLVGRARETQYF. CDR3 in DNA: TGTGCCAGCAGCTTAGTGGGCAGGGCGAGGGAGACCCAGTACTTC.

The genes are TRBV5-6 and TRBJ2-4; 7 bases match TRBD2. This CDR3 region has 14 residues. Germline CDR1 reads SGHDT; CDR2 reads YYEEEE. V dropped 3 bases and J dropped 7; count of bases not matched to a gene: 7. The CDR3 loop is CASSYPLGGNIQYF. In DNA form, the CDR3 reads TGTGCCAGCAGCTACCCACTGGGGGGGAACATTCAGTACTTC. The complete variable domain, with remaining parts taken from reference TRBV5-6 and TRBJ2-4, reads DAGVTQSPTHLIKTRGQQVTLRCSPKSGHDTVSWYQQALGQGPQFIFQYYEEEERQRGNFPDRFSGHQFPNYSSELNVNALLLGDSALYLCASSYPLGGNIQYFGAGTRLSVL.

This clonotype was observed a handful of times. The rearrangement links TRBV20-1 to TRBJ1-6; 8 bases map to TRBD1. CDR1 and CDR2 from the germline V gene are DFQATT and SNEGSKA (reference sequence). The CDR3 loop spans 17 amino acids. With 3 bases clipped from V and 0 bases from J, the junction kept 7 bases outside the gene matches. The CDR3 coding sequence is TGCAGTGCTAGGGCAAGGGACAGGAGCTCCTATAATTCACCCCTCCACTTT. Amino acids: CSARARDRSSYNSPLHF.

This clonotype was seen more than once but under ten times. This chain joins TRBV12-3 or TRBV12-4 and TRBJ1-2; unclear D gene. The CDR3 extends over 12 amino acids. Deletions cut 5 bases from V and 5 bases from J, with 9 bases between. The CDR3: CASSMDGYGYTF. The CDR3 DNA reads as TGTGCCAGCAGTATGGACGGATATGGCTACACCTTC.

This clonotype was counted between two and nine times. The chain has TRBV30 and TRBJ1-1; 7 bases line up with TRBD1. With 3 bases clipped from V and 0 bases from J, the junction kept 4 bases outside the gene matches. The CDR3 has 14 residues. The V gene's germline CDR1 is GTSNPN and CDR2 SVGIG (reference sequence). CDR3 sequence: CAWRRRGLNTEAFF. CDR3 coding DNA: TGTGCCTGGAGGAGGAGGGGGCTGAACACTGAAGCTTTCTTT.

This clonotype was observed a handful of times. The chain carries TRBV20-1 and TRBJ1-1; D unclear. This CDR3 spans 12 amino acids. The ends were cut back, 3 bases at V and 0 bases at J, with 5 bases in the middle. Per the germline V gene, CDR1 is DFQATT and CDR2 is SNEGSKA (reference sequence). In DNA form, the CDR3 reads TGCAGTGCTAGGGGGATGAACACTGAAGCTTTCTTT. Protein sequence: CSARGMNTEAFF.

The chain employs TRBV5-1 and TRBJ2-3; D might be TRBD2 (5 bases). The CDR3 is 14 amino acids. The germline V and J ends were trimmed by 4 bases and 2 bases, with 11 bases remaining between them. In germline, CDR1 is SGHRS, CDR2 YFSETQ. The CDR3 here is CASSRQDFTDTQYF. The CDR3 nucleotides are TGCGCCAGCAGCAGGCAGGACTTCACAGATACGCAGTATTTT.

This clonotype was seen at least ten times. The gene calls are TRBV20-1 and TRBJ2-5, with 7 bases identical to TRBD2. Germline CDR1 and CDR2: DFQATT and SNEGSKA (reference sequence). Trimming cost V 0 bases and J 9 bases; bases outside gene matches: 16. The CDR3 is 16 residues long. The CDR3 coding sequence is TGCAGTGCTAGAGATCGGGTAGCGGGCACTCCCGTGGCCCAGTACTTC. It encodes CSARDRVAGTPVAQYF.

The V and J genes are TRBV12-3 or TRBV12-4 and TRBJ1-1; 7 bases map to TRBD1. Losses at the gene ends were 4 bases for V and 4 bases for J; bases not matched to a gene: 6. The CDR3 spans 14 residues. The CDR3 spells CASSSRQGGTEAFF. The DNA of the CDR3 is TGTGCCAGCAGTTCCCGACAGGGTGGCACTGAAGCTTTCTTT.

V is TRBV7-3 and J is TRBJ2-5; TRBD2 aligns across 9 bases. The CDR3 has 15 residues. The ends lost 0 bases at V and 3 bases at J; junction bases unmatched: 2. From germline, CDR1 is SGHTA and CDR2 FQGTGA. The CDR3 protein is CASSLTLAGEETQYF. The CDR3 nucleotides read TGTGCCAGCAGCTTAACGTTAGCGGGAGAAGAGACCCAGTACTTC.

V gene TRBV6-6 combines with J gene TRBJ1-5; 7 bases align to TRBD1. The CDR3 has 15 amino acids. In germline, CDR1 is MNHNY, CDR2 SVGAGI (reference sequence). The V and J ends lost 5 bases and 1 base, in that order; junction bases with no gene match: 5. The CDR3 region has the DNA TGTGCCAGCAGTGAACAGGGGAGGAGCAATCAGCCCCAGCATTTT. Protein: CASSEQGRSNQPQHF.

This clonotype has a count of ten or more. CDR3 loop: CASSPYAPRTLYSYNEQFF. The DNA for the CDR3 is TGTGCCAGCAGCCCATATGCCCCCAGGACTTTATACTCCTACAATGAGCAGTTCTTC. This chain links TRBV7-3 with TRBJ2-1; a weak D match, TRBD2 (5 bases). The germline CDR1 and CDR2 sequences are SGHTA and FQGTGA. The germline V and J ends were trimmed by 5 bases and 0 bases, with 23 bases remaining between them. The CDR3 length is 19 residues.

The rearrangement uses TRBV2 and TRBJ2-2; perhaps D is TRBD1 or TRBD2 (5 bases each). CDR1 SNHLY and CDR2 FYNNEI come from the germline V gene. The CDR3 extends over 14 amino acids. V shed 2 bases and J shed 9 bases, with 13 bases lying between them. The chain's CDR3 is CASSESVGDRELFF. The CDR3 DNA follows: TGTGCCAGCAGTGAATCGGTGGGGGACCGGGAGCTGTTTTTT.

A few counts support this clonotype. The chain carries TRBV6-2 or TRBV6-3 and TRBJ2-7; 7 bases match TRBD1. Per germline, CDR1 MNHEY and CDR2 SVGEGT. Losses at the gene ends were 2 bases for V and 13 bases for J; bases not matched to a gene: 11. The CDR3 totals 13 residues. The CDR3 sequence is CASSYTPGTAFYV. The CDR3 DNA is TGTGCCAGCAGTTACACCCCCGGGACAGCCTTTTACGTC.

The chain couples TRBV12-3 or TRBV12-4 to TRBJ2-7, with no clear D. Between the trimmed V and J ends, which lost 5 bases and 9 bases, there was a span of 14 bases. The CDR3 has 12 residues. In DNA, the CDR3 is TGTGCCAGCAGTCCCCGGACGATCGGGCAGTACTTC. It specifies CASSPRTIGQYF.